A selection of T cell receptor beta chains follows, all from one sample in a study of Graves' ophthalmopathy and Graves' hyperthyroidism. TCRdb reprocessed the multiplex PCR reads via MiXCR and lists one record per CDR3 protein. The sample holds 600,000 to 950,000 distinct CDR3 sequences, around 40% seen once. The sequencing sample was made of peripheral blood. The receptors come from an adult man with Graves' ophthalmopathy. CDR3s include the opening cysteine and the closing phenylalanine or tryptophan. The D gene is left open where the match is weak. Not every row has a clone size; where given, it reads once, few, many or a size class.

d_call: TRBD2; v_call: TRBV11-2; j_call: TRBJ2-7; clone_size: many; cdr3_nt: TGTGCCAGCAGCCCCTGGACTAGCGGGATCGGGCAGTACTTC; cdr3_aa: CASSPWTSGIGQYF
d_call: -; v_call: TRBV7-2; j_call: TRBJ1-1; clone_size: -; cdr3_nt: TGTGCCAGCAGCTTAGTTTGGGCAGGCACTGAAGCTTTCTTT; cdr3_aa: CASSLVWAGTEAFF
d_call: TRBD2; v_call: TRBV20-1; j_call: TRBJ2-7; clone_size: -; cdr3_nt: TGCAGTGCCACCCGGACTAGCGGCCTCTCCTACGAGCAGTACTTC; cdr3_aa: CSATRTSGLSYEQYF
d_call: -; v_call: TRBV6-1; j_call: TRBJ2-7; clone_size: -; cdr3_nt: TGTGCCAGCGGAGAGGAGTCCTACGAGCAGTACTTC; cdr3_aa: CASGEESYEQYF
d_call: TRBD1; v_call: TRBV10-3; j_call: TRBJ1-2; clone_size: many; cdr3_nt: TGTGCCATCAGTGAGGACAGGGGAAATCTTTATGGCTACACCTTC; cdr3_aa: CAISEDRGNLYGYTF
d_call: -; v_call: TRBV5-1; j_call: TRBJ1-1; clone_size: few; cdr3_nt: TGCGCCAGCAGCGTCGGGGGCCCTCGGACTGAAGCTTTCTTT; cdr3_aa: CASSVGGPRTEAFF
d_call: -; v_call: TRBV7-9; j_call: TRBJ2-7; clone_size: many; cdr3_nt: TGTGCCAGCAGCTACACAGGGAACGAGCAGTACTTC; cdr3_aa: CASSYTGNEQYF
d_call: TRBD2; v_call: TRBV20-1; j_call: TRBJ2-7; clone_size: -; cdr3_nt: TGCAGTGCCAAGAGGGCTAGCGGGGACTACGAGCAGTACTTC; cdr3_aa: CSAKRASGDYEQYF
d_call: TRBD2; v_call: TRBV7-2; j_call: TRBJ2-7; clone_size: -; cdr3_nt: TGTGCCAGCAGTTACTTGGGGTGGCGGGAGGGCTCCTACGAGCAGTACTTC; cdr3_aa: CASSYLGWREGSYEQYF
d_call: TRBD1; v_call: TRBV2; j_call: TRBJ1-4; clone_size: many; cdr3_nt: TGTGCCCTACGAAGGGGACAGAGATCATGGTCTAATGAAAAACTGTTTTTT; cdr3_aa: CALRRGQRSWSNEKLFF
d_call: -; v_call: TRBV10-2; j_call: TRBJ1-1; clone_size: many; cdr3_nt: TGCGCCAGCAGTGACAGATACACTGAAGCTTTCTTT; cdr3_aa: CASSDRYTEAFF
d_call: TRBD2; v_call: TRBV2; j_call: TRBJ2-7; clone_size: few; cdr3_nt: TGTGCCAGCAGCTTATTCACGCCTAGCGGGGCCCCCTACGAGCAGTACTTC; cdr3_aa: CASSLFTPSGAPYEQYF
d_call: TRBD1; v_call: TRBV7-9; j_call: TRBJ1-4; clone_size: -; cdr3_nt: TGTGCCAGCGACAGCGGGGACAGGGGGTTCCCTAATGAAAAACTGTTTTTT; cdr3_aa: CASDSGDRGFPNEKLFF
d_call: -; v_call: TRBV20-1; j_call: TRBJ2-5; clone_size: -; cdr3_nt: TGCAGTGTTTCGGGACGAAGGTTGGGCGGGCAGTACTTC; cdr3_aa: CSVSGRRLGGQYF
d_call: TRBD2; v_call: TRBV9; j_call: TRBJ2-5; clone_size: -; cdr3_nt: TGTGCCAGCAGCGAGGCTAGCGGGGGGTCGGAGACCCAGTACTTC; cdr3_aa: CASSEASGGSETQYF
d_call: TRBD1; v_call: TRBV10-3; j_call: TRBJ1-6; clone_size: -; cdr3_nt: TGCGCCATCAGTGGCCAGACAGGGGGCGCGGCACCCCCCCACTTT; cdr3_aa: CAISGQTGGAAPPHF
d_call: -; v_call: TRBV25-1; j_call: TRBJ1-6; clone_size: few; cdr3_nt: TGTGCCAGCAGTGATAGTGCCGGGGAGCTAAATTCACCCCTCCACTTT; cdr3_aa: CASSDSAGELNSPLHF
d_call: TRBD2; v_call: TRBV5-1; j_call: TRBJ2-7; clone_size: many; cdr3_nt: TGCGCCAGCAGCCAGGAAGGGACTAGCGAGCAGTACTTC; cdr3_aa: CASSQEGTSEQYF
d_call: -; v_call: TRBV14; j_call: TRBJ2-7; clone_size: many; cdr3_nt: TGTGCCAGCAGTCGGGGGCCGACCTACGAGCAGTACTTC; cdr3_aa: CASSRGPTYEQYF
d_call: -; v_call: TRBV7-2; j_call: TRBJ2-5; clone_size: many; cdr3_nt: TGTGCCAGCAGCACCGGACCGACCCAGTACTTC; cdr3_aa: CASSTGPTQYF
d_call: TRBD2; v_call: TRBV7-9; j_call: TRBJ2-3; clone_size: -; cdr3_nt: TGTGCCAGCGGGGAGGGGCGAGCAGATACGCAGTATTTT; cdr3_aa: CASGEGRADTQYF
d_call: -; v_call: TRBV19; j_call: TRBJ1-5; clone_size: many; cdr3_nt: TGTGCCAGTTTACAGACCCCCGATCAGCCCCAGCATTTT; cdr3_aa: CASLQTPDQPQHF
d_call: -; v_call: TRBV24-1; j_call: TRBJ1-2; clone_size: many; cdr3_nt: TGTGCCACCAGTGATTTGCAAAAGGGAAGTGGCTACACCTTC; cdr3_aa: CATSDLQKGSGYTF
d_call: TRBD1; v_call: TRBV15; j_call: TRBJ1-4; clone_size: -; cdr3_nt: TGTGCCACCAGCGGATGGACAGGGGAAAAACTGTTTTTT; cdr3_aa: CATSGWTGEKLFF
d_call: TRBD1; v_call: TRBV14; j_call: TRBJ1-1; clone_size: -; cdr3_nt: TGTGCCGGCAGCCACAGACAGGGGAGTACTGAAGCTTTCTTT; cdr3_aa: CAGSHRQGSTEAFF
d_call: -; v_call: TRBV29-1; j_call: TRBJ2-2; clone_size: few; cdr3_nt: TGCAGCGTTGAAAGTAAGGGTGCCGGGGAGCTGTTTTTT; cdr3_aa: CSVESKGAGELFF
d_call: -; v_call: TRBV5-6; j_call: TRBJ1-4; clone_size: few; cdr3_nt: TGTGCCAGCAGCCGGGGACAACCGAGGGGTAATGAAAAACTGTTTTTT; cdr3_aa: CASSRGQPRGNEKLFF
d_call: -; v_call: TRBV10-3; j_call: TRBJ1-1; clone_size: many; cdr3_nt: TGTGCCACCCTTGGAGCCCATTCGAACACTGAAGCTTTCTTT; cdr3_aa: CATLGAHSNTEAFF
d_call: TRBD1; v_call: TRBV10-3; j_call: TRBJ2-7; clone_size: -; cdr3_nt: TGTGCCATCAGTGATCGAACAGGGGGCTACGAGCAGTACTTC; cdr3_aa: CAISDRTGGYEQYF
d_call: TRBD1; v_call: TRBV13; j_call: TRBJ2-5; clone_size: many; cdr3_nt: TGTGCCAGCAGCTTAGAAGACAGGGGGCTTAAGACCCAGTACTTC; cdr3_aa: CASSLEDRGLKTQYF
d_call: TRBD2; v_call: TRBV25-1; j_call: TRBJ2-5; clone_size: -; cdr3_nt: TGTGCCACCAGTGGGCGGCTAGCGGGGTCAGAGACCCAGTACTTC; cdr3_aa: CATSGRLAGSETQYF
d_call: TRBD1; v_call: TRBV7-8; j_call: TRBJ1-2; clone_size: few; cdr3_nt: TGTGCCAGCACCACTCTTGGAGGGGGCTCTGGAGGCTACACCTTC; cdr3_aa: CASTTLGGGSGGYTF
d_call: -; v_call: TRBV15; j_call: TRBJ1-2; clone_size: -; cdr3_nt: TGTGCCAGCAGCCGCCGGGAGGGTAATTTGAACTATGGCTACACCTTC; cdr3_aa: CASSRREGNLNYGYTF
d_call: -; v_call: TRBV2; j_call: TRBJ1-4; clone_size: -; cdr3_nt: TGTGCCAGCAACGTCCGCTTGGGATCGAATGAAAAACTGTTTTTT; cdr3_aa: CASNVRLGSNEKLFF
d_call: -; v_call: TRBV3-1; j_call: TRBJ1-1; clone_size: few; cdr3_nt: TGTGCCAGCAGCCAACAAGGGGAGACTGAAGCTTTCTTT; cdr3_aa: CASSQQGETEAFF
d_call: -; v_call: TRBV11-2; j_call: TRBJ1-4; clone_size: few; cdr3_nt: TGTGCCAGCAGCCTAGGAGCGGGCAGCTTTAATGAAAAACTGTTTTTT; cdr3_aa: CASSLGAGSFNEKLFF
d_call: TRBD1; v_call: TRBV6-5; j_call: TRBJ2-7; clone_size: -; cdr3_nt: TGTGCCAGCAGTTACATGGGCAGGGGGCGCGAGCAGTACTTC; cdr3_aa: CASSYMGRGREQYF
d_call: -; v_call: TRBV25-1; j_call: TRBJ1-6; clone_size: few; cdr3_nt: TGTGCCACCAGTTCGGGTGATTCACCCCTCCACTTT; cdr3_aa: CATSSGDSPLHF
d_call: TRBD1; v_call: TRBV4-1; j_call: TRBJ1-2; clone_size: -; cdr3_nt: TGCGCCAGCAGCCCCCGAGACAGGGTTCGTGGCTATGGCTACACCTTC; cdr3_aa: CASSPRDRVRGYGYTF
d_call: -; v_call: TRBV25-1; j_call: TRBJ1-3; clone_size: many; cdr3_nt: TGTGCCAGCAGTGATCCAGGGGCTGGAAACACCATATATTTT; cdr3_aa: CASSDPGAGNTIYF
d_call: -; v_call: TRBV2; j_call: TRBJ2-7; clone_size: -; cdr3_nt: TGTGCCACCTCCAGAACAGGGTTATCCTACGAGCAGTACTTC; cdr3_aa: CATSRTGLSYEQYF
d_call: -; v_call: TRBV25-1; j_call: TRBJ2-2; clone_size: -; cdr3_nt: TGTGCCAGCAGCTTGGATCGGGGCGACCTCGCGAACACCGGGGAGCTGTTTTTT; cdr3_aa: CASSLDRGDLANTGELFF
d_call: TRBD2; v_call: TRBV7-3; j_call: TRBJ2-7; clone_size: -; cdr3_nt: TGTGCCAGCAGCGAGACTAGCGCCTCCTACGAGCAGTACTTC; cdr3_aa: CASSETSASYEQYF